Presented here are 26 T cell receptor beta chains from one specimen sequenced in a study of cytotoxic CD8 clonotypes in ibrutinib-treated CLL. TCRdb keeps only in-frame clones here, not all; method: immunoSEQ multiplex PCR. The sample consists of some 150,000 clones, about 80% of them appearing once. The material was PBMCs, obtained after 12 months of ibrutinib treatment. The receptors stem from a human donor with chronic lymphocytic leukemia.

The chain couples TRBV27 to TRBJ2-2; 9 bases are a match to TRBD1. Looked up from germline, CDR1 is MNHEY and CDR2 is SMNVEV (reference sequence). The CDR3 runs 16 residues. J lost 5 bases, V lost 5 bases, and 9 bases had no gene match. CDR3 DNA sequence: TGTGCCAGCAGTCCTCGGGACAGGGTATTTACCGGGGAGCTGTTTTTT. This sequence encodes CASSPRDRVFTGELFF.

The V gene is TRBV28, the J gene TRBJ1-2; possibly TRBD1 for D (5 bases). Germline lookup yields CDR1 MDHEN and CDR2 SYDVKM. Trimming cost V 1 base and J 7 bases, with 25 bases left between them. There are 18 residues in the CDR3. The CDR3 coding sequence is TGTGCCAGCAGTTTATATCCAGGGTCGACTCCAAAAGTCGGTGGCTACACCTTC. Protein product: CASSLYPGSTPKVGGYTF.

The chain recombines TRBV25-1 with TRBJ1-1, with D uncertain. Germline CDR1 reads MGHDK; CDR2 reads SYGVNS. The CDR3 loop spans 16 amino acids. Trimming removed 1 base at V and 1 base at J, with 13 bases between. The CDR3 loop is CASSESTGVWNTEAFF. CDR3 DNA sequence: TGTGCCAGCAGTGAATCTACTGGGGTATGGAACACTGAAGCTTTCTTT.

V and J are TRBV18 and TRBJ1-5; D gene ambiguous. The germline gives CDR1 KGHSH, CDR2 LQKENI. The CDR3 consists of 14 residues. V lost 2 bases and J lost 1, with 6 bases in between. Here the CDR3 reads CASSPVLSNQPQHF. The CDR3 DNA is TGTGCCAGCTCACCAGTTTTGAGCAATCAGCCCCAGCATTTT.

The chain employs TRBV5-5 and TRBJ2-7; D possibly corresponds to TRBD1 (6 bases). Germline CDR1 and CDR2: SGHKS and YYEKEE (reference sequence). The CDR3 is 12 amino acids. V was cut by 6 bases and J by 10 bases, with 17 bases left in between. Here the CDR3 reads CASTPSLDRQYF. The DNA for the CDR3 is TGTGCCAGCACCCCGAGTTTGGACAGACAGTACTTC.

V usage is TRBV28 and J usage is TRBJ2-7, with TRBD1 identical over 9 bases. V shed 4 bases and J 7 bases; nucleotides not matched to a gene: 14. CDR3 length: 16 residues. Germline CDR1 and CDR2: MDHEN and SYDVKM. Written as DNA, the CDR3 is TGTGCCAGCAGTTCTTCAGGGACAGGGCTATTTCATGAGCAGTACTTC. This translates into CASSSSGTGLFHEQYF.

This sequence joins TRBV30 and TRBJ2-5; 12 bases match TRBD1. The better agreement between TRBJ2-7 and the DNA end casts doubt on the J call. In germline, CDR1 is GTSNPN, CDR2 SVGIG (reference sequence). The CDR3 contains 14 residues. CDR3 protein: CAWRGTGGRYEQYF. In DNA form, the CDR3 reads TGTGCCTGGAGAGGGACAGGGGGCAGGTACGAGCAGTACTTC.

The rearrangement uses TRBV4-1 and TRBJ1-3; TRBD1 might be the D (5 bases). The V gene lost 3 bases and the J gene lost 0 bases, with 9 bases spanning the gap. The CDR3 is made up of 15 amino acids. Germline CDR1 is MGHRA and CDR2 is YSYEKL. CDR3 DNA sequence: TGCGCCAGCAGCCAGGGGACGAACTCTGGAAACACCATATATTTT. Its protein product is CASSQGTNSGNTIYF.

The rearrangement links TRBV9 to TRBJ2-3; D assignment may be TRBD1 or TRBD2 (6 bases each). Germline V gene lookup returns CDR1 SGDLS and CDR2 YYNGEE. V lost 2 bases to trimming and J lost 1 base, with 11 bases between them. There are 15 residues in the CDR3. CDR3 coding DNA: TGTGCCAGCAGCGTGGGGGGCTACCGCACAGATACGCAGTATTTT. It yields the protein CASSVGGYRTDTQYF.

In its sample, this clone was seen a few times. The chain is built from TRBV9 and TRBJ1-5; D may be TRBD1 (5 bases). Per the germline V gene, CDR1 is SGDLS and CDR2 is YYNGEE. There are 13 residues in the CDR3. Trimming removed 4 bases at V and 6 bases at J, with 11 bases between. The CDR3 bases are TGTGCCAGCAGCTCCCCGGGACCTCAGCCCCAGCATTTT. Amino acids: CASSSPGPQPQHF.

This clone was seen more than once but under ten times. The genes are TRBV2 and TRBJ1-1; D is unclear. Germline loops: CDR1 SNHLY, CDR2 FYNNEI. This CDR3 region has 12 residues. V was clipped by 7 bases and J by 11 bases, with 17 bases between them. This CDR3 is CASNVVAQEAFF. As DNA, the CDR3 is TGTGCCAGCAATGTGGTGGCTCAGGAGGCTTTCTTT.

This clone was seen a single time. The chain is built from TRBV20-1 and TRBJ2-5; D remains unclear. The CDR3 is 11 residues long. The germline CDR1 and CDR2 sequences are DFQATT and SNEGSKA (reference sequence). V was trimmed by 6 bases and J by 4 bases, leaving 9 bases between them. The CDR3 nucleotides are TGCAGTGCCAACTGGGGAGAGACCCAGTACTTC. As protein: CSANWGETQYF.

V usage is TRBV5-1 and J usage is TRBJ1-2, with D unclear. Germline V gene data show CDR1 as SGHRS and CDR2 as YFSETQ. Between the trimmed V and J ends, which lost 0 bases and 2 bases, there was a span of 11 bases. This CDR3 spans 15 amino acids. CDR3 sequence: CASSLGWTKNYGYTF. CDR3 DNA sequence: TGCGCCAGCAGCTTGGGATGGACGAAAAACTATGGCTACACCTTC.

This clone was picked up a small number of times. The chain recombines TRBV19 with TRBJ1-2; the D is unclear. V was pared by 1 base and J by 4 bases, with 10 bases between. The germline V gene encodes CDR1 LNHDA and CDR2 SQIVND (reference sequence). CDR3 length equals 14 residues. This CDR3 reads CASSIAAALYGYTF. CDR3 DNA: TGTGCCAGTAGTATAGCGGCAGCCCTCTATGGCTACACCTTC.

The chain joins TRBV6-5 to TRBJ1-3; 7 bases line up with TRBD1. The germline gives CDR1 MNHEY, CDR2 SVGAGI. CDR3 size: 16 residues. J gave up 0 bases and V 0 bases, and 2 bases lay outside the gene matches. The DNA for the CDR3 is TGTGCCAGCAGTTACTCGAGACAGGGCTCTGGAAACACCATATATTTT. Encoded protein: CASSYSRQGSGNTIYF.

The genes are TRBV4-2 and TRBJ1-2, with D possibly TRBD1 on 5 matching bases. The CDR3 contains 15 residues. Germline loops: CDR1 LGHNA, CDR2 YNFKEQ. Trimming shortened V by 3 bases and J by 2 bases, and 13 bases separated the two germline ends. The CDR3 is CASSHPDRANYGYTF. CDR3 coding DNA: TGTGCCAGCAGCCATCCCGACAGAGCGAACTATGGCTACACCTTC.

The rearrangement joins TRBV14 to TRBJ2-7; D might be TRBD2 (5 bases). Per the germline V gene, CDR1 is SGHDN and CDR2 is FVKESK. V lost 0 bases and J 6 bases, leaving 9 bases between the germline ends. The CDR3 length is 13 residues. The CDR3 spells CASSQELRAEQYF. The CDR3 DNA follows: TGTGCCAGCAGCCAAGAGTTGAGGGCCGAGCAGTACTTC.

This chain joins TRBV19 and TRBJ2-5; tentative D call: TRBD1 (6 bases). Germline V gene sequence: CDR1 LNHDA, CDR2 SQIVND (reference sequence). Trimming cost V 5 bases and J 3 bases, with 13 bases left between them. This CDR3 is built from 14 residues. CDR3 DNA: TGTGCCAGTAGTTTCACCAACAGGGAAGAGACCCAGTACTTC. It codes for CASSFTNREETQYF. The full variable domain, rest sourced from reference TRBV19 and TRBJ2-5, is DGGITQSPKYLFRKEGQNVTLSCEQNLNHDAMYWYRQDPGQGLRLIYYSQIVNDFQKGDIAEGYSVSREKKESFPLTVTSAQKNPTAFYLCASSFTNREETQYFGPGTRLLVL.

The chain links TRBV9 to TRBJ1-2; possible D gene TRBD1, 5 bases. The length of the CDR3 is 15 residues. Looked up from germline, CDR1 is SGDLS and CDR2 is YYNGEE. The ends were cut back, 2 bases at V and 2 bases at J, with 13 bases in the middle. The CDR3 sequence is CASSVTPRDNYGYTF. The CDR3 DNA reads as TGTGCCAGCAGCGTCACCCCGCGGGACAACTATGGCTACACCTTC.

The CDR3 region is CASSLRTVDEQYF. The CDR3 DNA follows: TGTGCCAGCAGCCTGCGGACAGTCGATGAGCAGTACTTC. The V gene is TRBV11-1, the J gene TRBJ2-7, with TRBD1 as a possible D gene (6 bases). V dropped 5 bases and J dropped 7 bases, with 15 bases sitting between them. The CDR3 totals 13 residues. The germline V gene has CDR1 SGHAT and CDR2 FQDESV (reference sequence).

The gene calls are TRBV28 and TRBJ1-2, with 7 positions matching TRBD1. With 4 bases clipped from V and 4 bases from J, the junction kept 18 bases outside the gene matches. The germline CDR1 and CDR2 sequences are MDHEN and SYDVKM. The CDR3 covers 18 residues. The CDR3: CASSSIGQVSSRSYGYTF. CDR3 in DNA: TGTGCCAGCAGTTCAATAGGACAGGTATCGTCTCGGAGCTATGGCTACACCTTC.

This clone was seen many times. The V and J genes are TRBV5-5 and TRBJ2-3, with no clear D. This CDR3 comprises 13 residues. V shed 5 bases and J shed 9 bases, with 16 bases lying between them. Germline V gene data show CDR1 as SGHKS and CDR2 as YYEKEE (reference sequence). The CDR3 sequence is CASRIPSGLTQYF. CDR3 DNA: TGTGCCAGCAGGATACCGAGTGGGCTGACGCAGTATTTT.

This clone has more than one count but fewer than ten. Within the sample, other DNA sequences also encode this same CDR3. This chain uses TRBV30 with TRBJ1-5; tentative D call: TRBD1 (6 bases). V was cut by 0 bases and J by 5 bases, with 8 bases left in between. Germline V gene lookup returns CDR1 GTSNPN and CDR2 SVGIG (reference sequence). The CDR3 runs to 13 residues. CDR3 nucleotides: TGTGCCTGGAGTGTATCAGGGGATCAGCCCCAGCATTTT. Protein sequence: CAWSVSGDQPQHF.

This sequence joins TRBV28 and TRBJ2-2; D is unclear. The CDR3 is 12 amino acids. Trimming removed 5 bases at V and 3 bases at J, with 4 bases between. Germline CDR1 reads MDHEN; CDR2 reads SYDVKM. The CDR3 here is CASSPHTGELFF. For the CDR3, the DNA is TGTGCCAGCAGTCCTCACACCGGGGAGCTGTTTTTT.

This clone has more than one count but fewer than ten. The CDR3 protein is CASSTYYEQYF. CDR3 sequence (DNA): TGTGCCAGCAGCACATATTACGAGCAGTACTTC. The chain recombines TRBV11-2 with TRBJ2-7; D remains unclear. This CDR3 is 11 amino acids long. Germline assignment: CDR1 SGHAT and CDR2 FQNNGV. Deletions cut 5 bases from V and 4 bases from J, with 6 bases between.

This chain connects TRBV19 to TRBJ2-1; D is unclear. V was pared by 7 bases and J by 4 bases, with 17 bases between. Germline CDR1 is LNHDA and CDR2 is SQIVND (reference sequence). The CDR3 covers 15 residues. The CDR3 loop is CASIGDGNLYNEQFF. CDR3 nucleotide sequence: TGTGCCAGTATCGGAGACGGAAACCTATACAATGAGCAGTTCTTC.